The source of this TCR beta chain is a study of shared clonotypes between healthy human individuals. Whole-study findings and limits: Rarefaction curves obtained for sorted subsets showed sequencing incomplete despite large depth.

This clone was seen just once. Its antigen is still unknown. There were no recent acute infections or vaccinations among the donors, who were healthy HIV-negative adults. CD45RA+ naive and CD45RA-negative memory subsets were separated from CD4+ cells. Produced via immunoSEQ multiplex PCR; TCRdb's table is partial and in-frame only. The table records about 330,000 clones, roughly 70% of them present only once. Deletions cut 2 bases from V and 0 bases from J, with 12 bases between. Looked up from germline, CDR1 is SGHTS and CDR2 is YDEGEE. The CDR3 has 16 amino acids. Sequencing used memory CD4+ T cells sorted from blood. Subset meaning: CD45RA-negative fraction. The gene calls are TRBV5-8 and TRBJ1-5; D may be TRBD1 (6 bases). The TCR was taken from a man in his thirties or forties in good health. CDR3 DNA sequence: TGTGCCAGCAGCTTCTGGGGGCTTACTAGCAATCAGCCCCAGCATTTT. This translates into CASSFWGLTSNQPQHF.